The clone carrying this TCR beta chain has a count of ten or more. Relative to the germline gene, one junction end is altered; a read error may explain this. The data are from a study of blood T cells in healthy people across ages. PCR was performed a second time for about 7 to 12 cycles using a sample-barcoded 5' primer and a J-beta primer mix. Tagging of each cDNA molecule was performed by a template-switch adaptor with 12 random nucleotides. TCRdb reanalysed the 5' RACE reads using MiXCR and keeps one entry per CDR3 protein. The repertoire consists of 1.4 million or so distinct CDR3 sequences, with less than 45% occurring once and the leading ten covering 4%. Germline CDR1 reads SGHRS; CDR2 reads YFSETQ. The CDR3 is 13 amino acids.

The J gene is TRBJ1-1, the V gene TRBV5-1; D unresolved. Sequencing input: blood. The sequence was collected from a woman in her late teens or twenties in good health. CDR3 sequence (DNA): TGTGCCAGCAGCTTAGAACTGAACACTGAAGCTTTCTTT. Translating gives CASSLELNTEAFF.